This passage covers 2 T cell receptor beta chains from one sample sequenced in a study of radiation and T cells in renal cell carcinoma. Generated by immunoSEQ multiplex PCR, the TCRdb table keeps only in-frame clones and is missing some. This sample yields around 130,000 clones, of which around 89% are seen a single time; 5.5% to 6.5% belongs to the top ten. Time point in this sample: blood 2 weeks post-SBRT. Treatment defined: 15 Gy SBRT to primary tumor, nephrectomy 4 weeks later. Sequencing was performed on blood, taken from a patient whose treatment included radiotherapy and nephrectomy. The source is a woman between 65 and 79 years old with renal cell carcinoma.

The J gene is TRBJ2-2, the V gene TRBV9, with a tentative D call TRBD2 (5 bases). The CDR3 length is 14 residues. Germline loops: CDR1 SGDLS, CDR2 YYNGEE. V shed 0 bases and J shed 6 bases, with 9 bases lying between them. CDR3 sequence (DNA): TGTGCCAGCAGCGTAGACATCGGGGCCGGGGAGCTGTTTTTT. It yields the protein CASSVDIGAGELFF.

CDR3 nucleotide sequence: TGTGCCAGCAGGCTTACAGGGGCAGTTCAGCCCCAGCATTTT. Translating gives CASRLTGAVQPQHF. This chain joins TRBV28 and TRBJ1-5, with 7 bases that match TRBD1. Trimming took 6 bases from V and 6 from J; bases not matched to a gene: 8. Germline V gives CDR1 MDHEN, CDR2 SYDVKM. CDR3 length: 14 residues.